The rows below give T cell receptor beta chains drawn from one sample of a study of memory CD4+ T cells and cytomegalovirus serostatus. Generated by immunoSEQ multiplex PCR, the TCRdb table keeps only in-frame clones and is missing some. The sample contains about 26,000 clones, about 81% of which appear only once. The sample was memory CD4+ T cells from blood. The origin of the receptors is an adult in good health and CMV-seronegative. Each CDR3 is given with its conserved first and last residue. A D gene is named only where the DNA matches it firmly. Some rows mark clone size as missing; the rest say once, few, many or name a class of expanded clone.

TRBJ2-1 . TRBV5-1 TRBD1 CASSLGRTGINEQFF TGCGCCAGCAGCTTGGGGAGGACAGGGATTAATGAGCAGTTCTTC
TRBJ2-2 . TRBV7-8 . CASSADINTGELFF TGTGCCAGCAGCGCGGACATTAACACCGGGGAGCTGTTTTTT
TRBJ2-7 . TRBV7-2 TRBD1 CASSLALQGPSYEQYF TGTGCCAGCAGCTTAGCGCTACAGGGGCCCTCCTACGAGCAGTACTTC
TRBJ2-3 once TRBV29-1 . CSASTTGAYTDTQYF TGCAGCGCATCTACTACCGGGGCCTACACAGATACGCAGTATTTT
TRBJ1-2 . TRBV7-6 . CASSPLGSDYGYTF TGTGCCAGCAGTCCCTTGGGGTCAGACTATGGCTACACCTTC
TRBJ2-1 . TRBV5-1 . CASSLALTGSYNEQFF TGCGCCAGCAGCTTGGCTTTAACAGGATCGTACAATGAGCAGTTCTTC
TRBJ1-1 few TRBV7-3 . CASSLNQGNTEAFF TGTGCCAGCAGCTTAAATCAGGGCAACACTGAAGCTTTCTTT
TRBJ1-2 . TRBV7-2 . CASSPAQGNGYTF TGTGCCAGCAGCCCAGCGCAGGGAAATGGCTACACCTTC
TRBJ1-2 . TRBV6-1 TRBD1 CASSEAAGTGFGYTF TGTGCCAGCAGTGAAGCGGCCGGGACAGGGTTTGGCTACACCTTC
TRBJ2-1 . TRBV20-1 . CSASSPGEQFF TGCAGTGCTAGTAGCCCCGGTGAGCAGTTCTTC
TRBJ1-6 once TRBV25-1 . CASSDTGYNSPLHF TGTGCCAGCAGTGATACAGGTTATAATTCACCCCTCCACTTT
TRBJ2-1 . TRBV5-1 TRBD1 CASSLGQGAQSEQFF TGCGCCAGCAGCCTGGGACAGGGGGCGCAGTCTGAGCAGTTCTTC
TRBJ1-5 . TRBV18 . CASSIRGHNQPQHF TGTGCCAGCTCAATCCGGGGGCACAATCAGCCCCAGCATTTT
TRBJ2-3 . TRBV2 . CAGPWGPSRRNTDTQYF TGTGCCGGACCTTGGGGACCCTCAAGGCGAAACACAGATACGCAGTATTTT
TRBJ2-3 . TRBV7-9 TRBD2 CASSPGGRGLDTQYF TGTGCCAGCAGCCCCGGTGGGAGGGGATTGGATACGCAGTATTTT
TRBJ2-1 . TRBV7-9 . CASSPPGLGEREQFF TGTGCCAGCAGCCCGCCCGGACTGGGGGAGCGAGAGCAGTTCTTC
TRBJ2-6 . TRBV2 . CASSDTGGANVLTF TGTGCCAGCAGTGATACTGGAGGGGCCAACGTCCTGACTTTC
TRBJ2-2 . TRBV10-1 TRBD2 CASSESPGRGGSTGELFF TGCGCCAGCAGTGAGTCCCCAGGTCGCGGGGGTTCCACCGGGGAGCTGTTTTTT
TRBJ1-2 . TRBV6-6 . CASSSQTAYGYTF TGTGCCAGCAGTTCCCAGACAGCCTATGGCTACACCTTC
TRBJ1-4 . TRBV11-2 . CASSFRGSFDVGEKLFF TGTGCCAGCAGCTTCAGGGGTAGTTTTGATGTAGGTGAAAAACTGTTTTTT
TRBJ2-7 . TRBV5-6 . CASSLEGARYGQYF TGTGCCAGCAGCTTGGAAGGTGCGCGGTACGGGCAGTACTTC
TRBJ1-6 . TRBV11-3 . CASSRGGGRGSPLHF TGTGCCAGCAGCCGAGGGGGGGGGCGAGGGTCACCCCTCCACTTT
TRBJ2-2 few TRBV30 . CAWSVRRTGELFF TGTGCCTGGAGTGTTCGGAGGACCGGGGAGCTGTTTTTT
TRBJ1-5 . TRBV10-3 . CAISDVGLANQPQHF TGTGCCATCAGTGATGTAGGGTTGGCCAATCAGCCCCAGCATTTT
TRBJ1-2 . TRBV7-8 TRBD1 CASSRGQGLAYGYTF TGTGCCAGCAGCCGGGGACAGGGGCTGGCCTATGGCTACACCTTC
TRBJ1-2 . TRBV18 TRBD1 CASSPGQNYGYTF TGTGCCAGCTCACCGGGACAGAACTATGGCTACACCTTC
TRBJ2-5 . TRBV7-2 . CASSQETQYF TGTGCCAGCAGCCAAGAGACCCAGTACTTC
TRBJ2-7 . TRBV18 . CASSPTGEGEQYF TGTGCCAGCTCACCAACAGGGGAGGGGGAGCAGTACTTC
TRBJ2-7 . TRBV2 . CASSGDWSYEQYF TGTGCCAGCAGTGGGGACTGGTCCTACGAGCAGTACTTC
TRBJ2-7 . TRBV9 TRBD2 CASIPTSGDEQYF TGTGCCAGCATCCCAACCAGCGGGGACGAGCAGTACTTC
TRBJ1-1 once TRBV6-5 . CASSPRITEAFF TGTGCCAGCAGCCCCCGTATCACTGAAGCTTTCTTT
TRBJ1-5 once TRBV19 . CASTPKTGGSGYSNQPQHF TGTGCCAGTACCCCCAAGACAGGCGGGTCCGGGTATAGCAATCAGCCCCAGCATTTT
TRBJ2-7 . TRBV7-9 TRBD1 CASSSITGTGTYEQYF TGTGCCAGCAGCTCAATAACCGGGACAGGGACTTACGAGCAGTACTTC
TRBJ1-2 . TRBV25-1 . CASSDKLREGYTF TGTGCCAGCAGTGACAAACTCCGGGAGGGCTACACCTTC
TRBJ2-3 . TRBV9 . CASSVVGSTDTQYF TGTGCCAGCAGCGTAGTGGGCAGCACAGATACGCAGTATTTT
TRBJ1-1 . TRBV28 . CASSWARGAFF TGTGCCAGCAGTTGGGCCAGGGGAGCTTTCTTT
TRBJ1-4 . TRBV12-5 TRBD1 CASGNFQGAGEKLFF TGTGCTAGTGGAAATTTCCAGGGGGCAGGAGAAAAACTGTTTTTT
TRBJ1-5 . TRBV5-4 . CASSLTPNQPQHF TGTGCCAGCAGCTTGACCCCTAATCAGCCCCAGCATTTT
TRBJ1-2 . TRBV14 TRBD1 CASSPLQGRAGGYTF TGTGCCAGCAGCCCACTACAGGGGCGCGCGGGTGGCTACACCTTC
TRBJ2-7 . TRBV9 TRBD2 CASSSTSGGGSYEQYF TGTGCCAGCAGCTCGACTAGCGGGGGGGGCTCCTACGAGCAGTACTTC
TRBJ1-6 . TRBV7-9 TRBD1 CASSRVSTGGYNSPLHF TGTGCCAGCAGCCGAGTTTCGACAGGGGGCTATAATTCACCCCTCCACTTT
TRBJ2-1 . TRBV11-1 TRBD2 CASSSRGGYNEQFF TGTGCCAGCAGCTCCCGGGGGGGCTACAATGAGCAGTTCTTC
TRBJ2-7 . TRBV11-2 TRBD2 CASSLDWLAGGSLYEQYF TGTGCCAGCAGCTTAGATTGGCTAGCGGGGGGGTCGTTGTACGAGCAGTACTTC
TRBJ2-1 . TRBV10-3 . CAISGGDEQFF TGTGCCATCAGCGGTGGGGATGAGCAGTTCTTC
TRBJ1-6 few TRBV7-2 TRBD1 CASSKQGAPNSPLHF TGTGCCAGCAGCAAACAGGGGGCGCCGAATTCACCCCTCCACTTT
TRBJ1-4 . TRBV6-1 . CASSEAQQGSATNEKLFF TGTGCCAGCAGTGAAGCGCAACAGGGAAGCGCAACTAATGAAAAACTGTTTTTT
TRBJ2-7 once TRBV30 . CAWSVKGDEQYF TGTGCCTGGAGTGTAAAGGGGGACGAGCAGTACTTC
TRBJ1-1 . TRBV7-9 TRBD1 CASSLEIGGGLGEAFF TGTGCCAGCAGCTTAGAGATAGGGGGCGGTTTGGGTGAAGCTTTCTTT
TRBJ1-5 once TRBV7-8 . CASSTLSRYSNQPQHF TGTGCCAGCAGCACGTTATCAAGATATAGCAATCAGCCCCAGCATTTT
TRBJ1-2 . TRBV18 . CASSPGRGAYGYTF TGTGCCAGCTCACCCGGGCGGGGGGCTTATGGCTACACCTTC
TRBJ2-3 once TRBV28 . CASSPLLDTQYF TGTGCCAGCAGCCCCCTACTAGATACGCAGTATTTT
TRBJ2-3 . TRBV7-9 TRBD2 CASSGGGGPTDTQYF TGTGCCAGCAGCGGGGGCGGGGGGCCCACAGATACGCAGTATTTT
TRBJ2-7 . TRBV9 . CASSRRDSYEQYF TGTGCCAGCAGCAGACGGGACTCCTACGAGCAGTACTTC
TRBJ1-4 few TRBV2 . CASGYVGPNEKLFF TGTGCCAGCGGCTACGTGGGACCTAATGAAAAACTGTTTTTT
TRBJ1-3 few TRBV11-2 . CASSLKRVTGNTIYF TGTGCCAGCAGCTTAAAGAGGGTAACTGGAAACACCATATATTTT